A single sample is the source of the 7 T cell receptor beta chains below, sequenced in a study of metastatic and nonmetastatic thyroid tumors. Each patient went into thyroid surgery without having received any treatment. Via MiXCR, TCRdb re-called the PCR reads. The table lists 12,000 or so clones, under 30% of them singletons. Sequencing input: blood. The receptors here all came from a male donor with papillary thyroid cancer or a benign thyroid nodule (not recorded which). Some clones in this sample may be carry-over from other donors' samples.

The J gene is TRBJ1-1, the V gene TRBV10-3; unclear D gene. Germline V gives CDR1 ENHRY, CDR2 SYGVKD. The CDR3 runs 11 residues. Trimming left V 2 bases short and J 11 bases short, with 9 bases between. The CDR3 coding sequence is TGTGCCATCAGTGAGGCGGGGAAGGCTTTCTTT. This gives the protein CAISEAGKAFF.

V usage is TRBV11-2 and J usage is TRBJ2-3; 12 nucleotides match TRBD2. Germline CDR1 and CDR2: SGHAT and FQNNGV. This CDR3 spans 16 amino acids. V gave up 5 bases and J gave up 4 bases; unmatched junction bases: 7. The CDR3: CASSRGLAGKADTQYF. CDR3 sequence (DNA): TGTGCCAGCAGCCGTGGACTAGCGGGAAAGGCAGATACGCAGTATTTT.

This sequence joins TRBV28 and TRBJ1-5; D remains ambiguous. The ends were cut back, 3 bases at V and 7 bases at J, with 7 bases in the middle. Germline V gene sequence: CDR1 MDHEN, CDR2 SYDVKM. CDR3 length equals 12 residues. In DNA, the CDR3 is TGTGCCAGCAGTTTCGGGAAGCAGCCCCAGCATTTT. Its protein product is CASSFGKQPQHF. The whole variable domain, remainder taken from reference TRBV28 and TRBJ1-5, is DVKVTQSSRYLVKRTGEKVFLECVQDMDHENMFWYRQDPGLGLRLIYFSYDVKMKEKGDIPEGYSVSREKKERFSLILESASTNQTSMYLCASSFGKQPQHFGDGTRLSIL.

The chain has TRBV6-2 or TRBV6-3 and TRBJ2-1, with 8 bases lining up with TRBD1. Germline lookup yields CDR1 MNHEY and CDR2 SVGEGT. Trimming cost V 6 bases and J 3 bases; bases outside gene matches: 10. The CDR3 has 16 amino acids. CDR3 sequence (DNA): TGTGCCAGCAGAATCGGGACAGGTTCAAACTACAATGAGCAGTTCTTC. The encoded protein is CASRIGTGSNYNEQFF.

The rearrangement uses TRBV28 and TRBJ1-5; D is ambiguous. V gave up 5 bases and J gave up 6 bases, with 20 bases separating them. CDR3 length equals 16 residues. Germline values: CDR1 MDHEN, CDR2 SYDVKM. CDR3 nucleotides: TGTGCCAGCAGTCCCAGACAATGGCGCGGTGTTCAGCCCCAGCATTTT. Translating gives CASSPRQWRGVQPQHF.

The rearrangement joins TRBV6-4 to TRBJ2-3; the match to TRBD2 covers 8 bases. Germline V CDR1 and CDR2: MRHNA, SNTAGT. The CDR3 runs to 14 residues. The V and J ends lost 8 bases and 2 bases, in that order; junction bases with no gene match: 6. The CDR3 loop is CASRNSGVTDTQYF. The CDR3 DNA is TGTGCCAGCCGGAATAGCGGGGTCACAGATACGCAGTATTTT.

The rearrangement uses TRBV11-2 and TRBJ1-1, with a tentative D call TRBD1 (5 bases). The CDR3 spans 18 residues. CDR1 and CDR2 from the germline V gene are SGHAT and FQNNGV. V was shortened by 2 bases and J by 2 bases, with 21 bases between the two germline ends. CDR3 sequence reads: CASSLYGRHGQANTEAFF. The CDR3 region has the DNA TGTGCCAGCAGCTTATATGGGCGGCATGGACAAGCTAACACTGAAGCTTTCTTT.